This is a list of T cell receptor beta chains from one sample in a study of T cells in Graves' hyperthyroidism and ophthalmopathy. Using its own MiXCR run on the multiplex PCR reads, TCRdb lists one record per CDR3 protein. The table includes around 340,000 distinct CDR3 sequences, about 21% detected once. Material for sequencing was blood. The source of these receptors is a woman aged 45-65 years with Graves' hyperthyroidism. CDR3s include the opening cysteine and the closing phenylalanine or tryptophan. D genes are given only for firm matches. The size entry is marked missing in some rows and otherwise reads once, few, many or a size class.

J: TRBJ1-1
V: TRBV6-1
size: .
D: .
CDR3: CASRSDRSKSFF
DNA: TGTGCCAGCAGGTCCGACAGGTCGAAGTCTTTCTTT

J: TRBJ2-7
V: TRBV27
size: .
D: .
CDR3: CASSFRGLTPYEQYF
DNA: TGTGCCAGCAGTTTTAGAGGACTAACTCCCTACGAGCAGTACTTC

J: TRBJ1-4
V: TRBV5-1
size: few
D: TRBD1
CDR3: CASSLIRGPNEKLFF
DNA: TGCGCCAGCAGCTTGATTAGGGGGCCTAATGAAAAACTGTTTTTT

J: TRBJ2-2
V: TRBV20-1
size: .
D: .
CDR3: CSATQGYRTGELFF
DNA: TGCAGTGCCACGCAGGGGTATCGCACCGGGGAGCTGTTTTTT

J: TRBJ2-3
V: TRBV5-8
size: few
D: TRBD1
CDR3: CASRPLRTGSTDTQYF
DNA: TGTGCCAGCAGACCTTTACGGACAGGGAGCACAGATACGCAGTATTTT

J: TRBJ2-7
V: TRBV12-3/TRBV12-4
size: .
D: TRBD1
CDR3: CASSPDRTNSSYEQYF
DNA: TGTGCCAGCTCACCGGACAGGACCAATAGCTCCTACGAGCAGTACTTC

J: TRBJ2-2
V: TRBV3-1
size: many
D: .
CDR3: CASSQAGVNTGELFF
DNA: TGTGCCAGCAGCCAAGCAGGGGTTAACACCGGGGAGCTGTTTTTT

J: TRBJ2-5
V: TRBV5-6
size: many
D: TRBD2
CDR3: CASSGSGNLKETQYF
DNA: TGTGCCAGCAGCGGTAGCGGGAATTTAAAAGAGACCCAGTACTTC

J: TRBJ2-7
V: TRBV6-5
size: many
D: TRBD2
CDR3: CASSYSVAGKYEQYF
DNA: TGTGCCAGCAGTTACTCGGTAGCGGGGAAATACGAGCAGTACTTC

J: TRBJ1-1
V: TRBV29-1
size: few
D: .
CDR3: CSASHGGNTEAFF
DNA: TGCAGCGCCTCACACGGGGGGAACACTGAAGCTTTCTTT

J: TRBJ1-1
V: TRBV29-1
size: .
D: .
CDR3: CSVEVRLTAIEAFF
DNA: TGCAGCGTTGAAGTCCGTCTGACAGCGATTGAAGCTTTCTTT

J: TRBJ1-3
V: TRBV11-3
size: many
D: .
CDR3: CASREDSGNTIYF
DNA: TGTGCCAGCAGAGAGGACTCTGGAAACACCATATATTTT

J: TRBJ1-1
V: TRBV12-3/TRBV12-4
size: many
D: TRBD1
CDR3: CASSPTGLNTEAFF
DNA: TGTGCCAGCAGTCCGACAGGGCTGAACACTGAAGCTTTCTTT

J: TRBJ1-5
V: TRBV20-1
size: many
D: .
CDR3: CSALQMQGNSNQPQHF
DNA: TGCAGTGCCCTACAGATGCAGGGCAATAGCAATCAGCCCCAGCATTTT

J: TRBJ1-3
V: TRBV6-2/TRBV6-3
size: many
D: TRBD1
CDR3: CASNRQGLSGNTIYF
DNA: TGTGCCAGCAACCGACAGGGTTTATCTGGAAACACCATATATTTT

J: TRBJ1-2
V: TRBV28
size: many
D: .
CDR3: CASSRRVRSNYGYTF
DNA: TGTGCCAGCAGTCGCAGGGTACGGTCTAACTATGGCTACACCTTC

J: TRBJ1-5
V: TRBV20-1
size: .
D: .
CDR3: CSANPIGQEINQPQHF
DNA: TGCAGTGCCAATCCCATAGGTCAGGAGATCAATCAGCCCCAGCATTTT

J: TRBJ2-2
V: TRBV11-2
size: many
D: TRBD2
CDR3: CASSRGGGGLWREDSRTGELFF
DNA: TGTGCCAGCAGCCGCGGGGGCGGGGGATTATGGCGGGAGGACTCGAGGACCGGGGAGCTGTTTTTT

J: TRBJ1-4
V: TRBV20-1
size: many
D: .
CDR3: CSARRTAEKLFF
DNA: TGCAGTGCTAGACGGACTGCAGAAAAACTGTTTTTT

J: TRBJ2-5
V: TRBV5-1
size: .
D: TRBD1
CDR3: CASSRTGGGEETQYF
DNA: TGCGCCAGCAGCCGGACAGGGGGGGGAGAAGAGACCCAGTACTTC

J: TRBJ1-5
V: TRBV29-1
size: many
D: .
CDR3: CSAEGGTQPQHF
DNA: TGCAGCGCCGAAGGAGGGACCCAGCCCCAGCATTTT

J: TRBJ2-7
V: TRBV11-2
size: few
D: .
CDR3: CASGAHSYEQYF
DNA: TGTGCCAGCGGCGCCCACTCCTACGAGCAGTACTTC

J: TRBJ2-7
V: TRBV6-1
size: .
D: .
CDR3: CASYSGYPYEQYF
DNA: TGTGCCAGTTATAGCGGTTACCCCTACGAGCAGTACTTC

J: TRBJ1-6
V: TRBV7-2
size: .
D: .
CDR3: CASSFREISPLHF
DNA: TGTGCCAGCAGTTTCAGGGAAATTTCACCCCTCCACTTT

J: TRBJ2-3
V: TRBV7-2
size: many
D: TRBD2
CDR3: CASSPFGRTSVRDTQYF
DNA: TGTGCCAGCAGCCCATTTGGTCGGACTAGCGTGAGGGATACGCAGTATTTT

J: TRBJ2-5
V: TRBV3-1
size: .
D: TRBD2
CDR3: CASSPGLEQQETQYF
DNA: TGTGCCAGCAGCCCGGGACTAGAACAACAAGAGACCCAGTACTTC

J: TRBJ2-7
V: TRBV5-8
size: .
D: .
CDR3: CASSRRGDLYEQYF
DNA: TGTGCCAGCAGCCGTCGAGGGGACCTCTACGAGCAGTACTTC

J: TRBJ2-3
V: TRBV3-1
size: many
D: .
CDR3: CASSQERAPTDTQYF
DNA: TGTGCCAGCAGCCAAGAACGGGCCCCCACAGATACGCAGTATTTT

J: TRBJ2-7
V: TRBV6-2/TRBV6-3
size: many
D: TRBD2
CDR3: CASSYTRLASYEQYF
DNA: TGTGCCAGCAGTTACACCCGACTAGCCAGCTACGAGCAGTACTTC

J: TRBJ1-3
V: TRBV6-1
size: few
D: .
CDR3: CASSDLGEGVSGNTIYF
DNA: TGTGCCAGCAGTGACCTCGGGGAGGGGGTCTCTGGAAACACCATATATTTT

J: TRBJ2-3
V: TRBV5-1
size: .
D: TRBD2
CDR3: CASSLVGGRGDTQYF
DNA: TGCGCCAGCAGCTTGGTCGGCGGGAGAGGAGATACGCAGTATTTT

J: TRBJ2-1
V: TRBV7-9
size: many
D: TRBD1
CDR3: CASSRQGSNEQFF
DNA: TGTGCCAGCAGCCGACAGGGGTCAAATGAGCAGTTCTTC

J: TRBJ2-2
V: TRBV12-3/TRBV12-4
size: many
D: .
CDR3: CASSFGEGGELFF
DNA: TGTGCCAGCAGTTTTGGGGAAGGCGGGGAGCTGTTTTTT

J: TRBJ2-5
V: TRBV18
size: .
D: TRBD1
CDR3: CASSLSGQGPPNQETQYF
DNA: TGTGCCAGCTCCCTATCCGGACAGGGACCGCCAAACCAAGAGACCCAGTACTTC

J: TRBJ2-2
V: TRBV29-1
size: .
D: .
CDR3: CSCPGRAGELFF
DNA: TGCAGCTGCCCGGGGCGGGCCGGGGAGCTGTTTTTT

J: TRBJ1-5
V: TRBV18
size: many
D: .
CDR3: CASSPEGITNQPQHF
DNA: TGTGCCAGCTCACCAGAGGGTATAACCAATCAGCCCCAGCATTTT

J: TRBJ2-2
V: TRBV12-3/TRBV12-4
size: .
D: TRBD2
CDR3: CASTGWTSGNTGELFF
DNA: TGTGCCAGCACAGGCTGGACTAGCGGGAACACCGGGGAGCTGTTTTTT

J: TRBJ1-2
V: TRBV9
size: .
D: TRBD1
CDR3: CASSPWTGGFDGYTF
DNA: TGTGCCAGCAGCCCGTGGACAGGGGGATTTGATGGCTACACCTTC

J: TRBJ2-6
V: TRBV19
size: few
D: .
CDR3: CASSIARTGANVLTF
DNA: TGTGCCAGTAGTATAGCCAGAACTGGGGCCAACGTCCTGACTTTC

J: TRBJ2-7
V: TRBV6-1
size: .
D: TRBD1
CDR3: CASSPRGRGNHEQYF
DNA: TGTGCCAGCAGTCCCAGGGGGCGCGGGAACCACGAGCAGTACTTC

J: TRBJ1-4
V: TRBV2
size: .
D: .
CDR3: CASSHYGGDEKLFF
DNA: TGTGCCAGCAGTCACTACGGGGGCGATGAAAAACTGTTTTTT

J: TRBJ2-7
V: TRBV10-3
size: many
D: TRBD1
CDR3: CAISESGTVYEQYF
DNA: TGTGCCATCAGTGAGTCGGGGACAGTCTACGAGCAGTACTTC

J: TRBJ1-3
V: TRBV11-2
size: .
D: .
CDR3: CASRTAISGNTIYF
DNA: TGTGCCAGCAGGACAGCGATCTCTGGAAACACCATATATTTT

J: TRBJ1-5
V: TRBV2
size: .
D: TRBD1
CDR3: CASRPGQGNQPQHF
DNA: TGTGCCAGCAGACCGGGACAGGGAAATCAGCCCCAGCATTTT

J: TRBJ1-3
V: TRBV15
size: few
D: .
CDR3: CATGELVSGNTIYF
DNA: TGTGCCACCGGGGAACTAGTCTCTGGAAACACCATATATTTT

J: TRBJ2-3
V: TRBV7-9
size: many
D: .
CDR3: CASSLGANTDTQYF
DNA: TGTGCCAGCAGCTTAGGGGCTAACACAGATACGCAGTATTTT

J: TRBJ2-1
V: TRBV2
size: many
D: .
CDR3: CASSVGLAYNEQFF
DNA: TGTGCCAGCAGTGTCGGACTTGCCTACAATGAGCAGTTCTTC

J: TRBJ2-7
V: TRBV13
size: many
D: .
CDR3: CASSSSREFSYEQYF
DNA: TGTGCCAGCAGCTCATCACGGGAATTTTCCTACGAGCAGTACTTC

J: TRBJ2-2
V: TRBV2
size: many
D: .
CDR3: CASKEQGPTGELFF
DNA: TGTGCCAGCAAGGAACAGGGACCCACCGGGGAGCTGTTTTTT

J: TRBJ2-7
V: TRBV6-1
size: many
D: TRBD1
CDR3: CATGIGQGGYEQYF
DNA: TGTGCCACCGGGATTGGACAGGGTGGCTACGAGCAGTACTTC

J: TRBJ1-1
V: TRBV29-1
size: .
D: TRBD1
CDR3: CSARTGPSEAFF
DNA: TGCAGCGCCCGGACAGGGCCTTCTGAAGCTTTCTTT

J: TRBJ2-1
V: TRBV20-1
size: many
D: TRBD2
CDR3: CSARDLGLAGATSYNEQFF
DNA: TGCAGTGCTAGAGATCTGGGTCTCGCGGGAGCCACCTCCTACAATGAGCAGTTCTTC

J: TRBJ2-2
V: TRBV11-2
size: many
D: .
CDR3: CASSPGLRTGELFF
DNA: TGTGCCAGCAGCCCGGGACTTCGCACCGGGGAGCTGTTTTTT

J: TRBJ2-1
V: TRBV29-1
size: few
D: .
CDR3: CSVSATYNEQFF
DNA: TGCAGCGTTTCGGCTACCTACAATGAGCAGTTCTTC

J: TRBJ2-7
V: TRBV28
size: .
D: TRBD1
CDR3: CASSSPPGTGGRWEQYF
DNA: TGTGCCAGCAGTTCCCCTCCGGGGACAGGGGGCCGATGGGAGCAGTACTTC